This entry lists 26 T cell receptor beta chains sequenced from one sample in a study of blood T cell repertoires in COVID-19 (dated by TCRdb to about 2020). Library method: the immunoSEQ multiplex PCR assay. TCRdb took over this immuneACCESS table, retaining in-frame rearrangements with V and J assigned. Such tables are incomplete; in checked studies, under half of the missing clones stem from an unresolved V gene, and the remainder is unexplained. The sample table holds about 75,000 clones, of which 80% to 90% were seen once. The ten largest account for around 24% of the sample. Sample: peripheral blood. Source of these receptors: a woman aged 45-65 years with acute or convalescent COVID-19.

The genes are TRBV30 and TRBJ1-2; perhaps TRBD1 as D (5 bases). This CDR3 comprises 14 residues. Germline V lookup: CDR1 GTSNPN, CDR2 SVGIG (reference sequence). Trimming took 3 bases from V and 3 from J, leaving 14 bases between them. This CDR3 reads CAWSRQGTHYGYTF. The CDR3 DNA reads TGTGCCTGGAGCCGCCAGGGAACCCACTATGGCTACACCTTC. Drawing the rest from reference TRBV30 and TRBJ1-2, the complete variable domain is SQTIHQWPATLVQPVGSPLSLECTVEGTSNPNLYWYRQAAGRGLQLLFYSVGIGQISSEVPQNLSASRPQDRQFILSSKKLLLSDSGFYLCAWSRQGTHYGYTFGSGTRLTVV.

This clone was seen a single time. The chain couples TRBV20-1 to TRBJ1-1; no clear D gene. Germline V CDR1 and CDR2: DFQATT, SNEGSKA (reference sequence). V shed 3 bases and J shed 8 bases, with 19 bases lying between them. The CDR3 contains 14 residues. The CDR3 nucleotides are TGCAGTGCTAGTGCAACACCGGGTTTCGCGGAAGCTTTCTTT. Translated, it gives CSASATPGFAEAFF.

The CDR3 here is CASRRGLAGGWTGELFF. CDR3 nucleotide sequence: TGTGCCAGCAGACGAGGACTAGCGGGAGGCTGGACCGGGGAGCTGTTTTTT. The V gene is TRBV28, the J gene TRBJ2-2; 14 nucleotides match TRBD2. The junction had 8 bases not matched to a gene; V was cut back by 6 bases and J by 5 bases. The germline gives CDR1 MDHEN, CDR2 SYDVKM. The CDR3 runs 17 residues.

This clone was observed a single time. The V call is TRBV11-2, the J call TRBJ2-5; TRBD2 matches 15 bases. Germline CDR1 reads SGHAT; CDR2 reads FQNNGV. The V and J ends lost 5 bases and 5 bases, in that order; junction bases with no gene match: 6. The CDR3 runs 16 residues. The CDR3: CASSRTSGGARETQYF. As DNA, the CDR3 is TGTGCCAGCAGCCGGACTAGCGGGGGGGCTCGGGAGACCCAGTACTTC. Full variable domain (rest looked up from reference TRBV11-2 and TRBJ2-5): EAGVAQSPRYKIIEKRQSVAFWCNPISGHATLYWYQQILGQGPKLLIQFQNNGVVDDSQLPKDRFSAERLKGVDSTLKIQPAKLEDSAVYLCASSRTSGGARETQYFGPGTRLLVL.

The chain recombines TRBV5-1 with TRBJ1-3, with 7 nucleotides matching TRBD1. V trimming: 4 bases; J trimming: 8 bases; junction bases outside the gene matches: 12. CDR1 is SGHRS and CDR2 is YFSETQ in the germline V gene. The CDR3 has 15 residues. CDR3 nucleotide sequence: TGCGCCAGCAGCACCCTGGGACAGTTCGGAGACACCATATATTTT. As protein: CASSTLGQFGDTIYF.

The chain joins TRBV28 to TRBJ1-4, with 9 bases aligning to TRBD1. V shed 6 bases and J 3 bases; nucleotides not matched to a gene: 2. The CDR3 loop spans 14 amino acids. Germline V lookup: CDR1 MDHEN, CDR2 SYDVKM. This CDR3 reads CASSRQGANEKLFF. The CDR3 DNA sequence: TGTGCCAGCAGCCGACAGGGGGCTAATGAAAAACTGTTTTTT.

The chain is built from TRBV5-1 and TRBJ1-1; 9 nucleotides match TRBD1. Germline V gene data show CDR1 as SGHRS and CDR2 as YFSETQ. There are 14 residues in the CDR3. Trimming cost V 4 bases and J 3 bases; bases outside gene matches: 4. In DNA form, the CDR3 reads TGCGCCAGCAGCGTCGGGACAGGGTACACTGAAGCTTTCTTT. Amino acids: CASSVGTGYTEAFF.

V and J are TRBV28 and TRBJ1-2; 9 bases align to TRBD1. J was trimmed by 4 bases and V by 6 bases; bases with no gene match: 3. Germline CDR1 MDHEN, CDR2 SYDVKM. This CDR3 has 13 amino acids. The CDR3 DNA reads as TGTGCCAGCAGCGACAGGGGGTTCTATGGCTACACCTTC. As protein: CASSDRGFYGYTF.

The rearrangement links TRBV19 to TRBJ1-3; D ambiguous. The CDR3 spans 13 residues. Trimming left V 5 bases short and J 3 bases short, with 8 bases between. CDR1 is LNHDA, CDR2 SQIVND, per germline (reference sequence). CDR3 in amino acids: CASSRFVGNTIYF. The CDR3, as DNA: TGTGCCAGTAGTCGGTTCGTTGGAAACACCATATATTTT.

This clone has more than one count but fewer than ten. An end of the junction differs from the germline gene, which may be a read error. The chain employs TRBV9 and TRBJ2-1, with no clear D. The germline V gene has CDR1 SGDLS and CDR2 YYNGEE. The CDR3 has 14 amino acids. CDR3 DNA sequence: TGTGCCAGCAGCCTCCGGGTCTCCTCCAATGAGCAGTTCTTC. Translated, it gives CASSLRVSSNEQFF.

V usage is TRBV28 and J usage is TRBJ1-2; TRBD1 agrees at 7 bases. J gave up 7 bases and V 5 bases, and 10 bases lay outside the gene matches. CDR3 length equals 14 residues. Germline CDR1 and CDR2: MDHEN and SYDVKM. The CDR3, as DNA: TGTGCCAGCAGTACTGGGACAGCCCCGGTTGGCTACACCTTC. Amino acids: CASSTGTAPVGYTF.

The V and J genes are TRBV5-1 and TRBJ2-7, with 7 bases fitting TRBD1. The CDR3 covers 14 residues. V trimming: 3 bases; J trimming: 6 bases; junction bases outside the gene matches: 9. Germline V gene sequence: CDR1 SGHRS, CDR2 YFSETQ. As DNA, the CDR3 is TGCGCCAGCAGCTCGGGACAGCCCCGCTCCGAGCAGTACTTC. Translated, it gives CASSSGQPRSEQYF.

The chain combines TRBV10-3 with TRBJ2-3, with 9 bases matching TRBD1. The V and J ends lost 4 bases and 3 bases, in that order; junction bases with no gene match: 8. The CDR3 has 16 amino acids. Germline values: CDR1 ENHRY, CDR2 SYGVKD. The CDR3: CAISGRGQGRTDTQYF. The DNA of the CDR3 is TGTGCCATCAGTGGTAGGGGACAGGGAAGAACAGATACGCAGTATTTT.

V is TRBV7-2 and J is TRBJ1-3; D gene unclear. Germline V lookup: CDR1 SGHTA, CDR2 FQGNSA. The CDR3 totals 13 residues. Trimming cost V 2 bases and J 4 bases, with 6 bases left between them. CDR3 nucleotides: TGTGCCAGCAGCTTATACCGGGGAAACACCATATATTTT. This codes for CASSLYRGNTIYF. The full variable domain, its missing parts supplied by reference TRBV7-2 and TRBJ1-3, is GAGVSQSPSNKVTEKGKDVELRCDPISGHTALYWYRQSLGQGLEFLIYFQGNSAPDKSGLPSDRFSAERTGGSVSTLTIQRTQQEDSAVYLCASSLYRGNTIYFGEGSWLTVV.

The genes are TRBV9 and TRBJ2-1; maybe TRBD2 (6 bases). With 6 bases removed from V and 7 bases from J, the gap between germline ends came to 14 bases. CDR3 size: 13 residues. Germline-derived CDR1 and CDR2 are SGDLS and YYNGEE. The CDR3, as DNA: TGTGCCAGCAATAGCCGAGGGAGGAATGAGCAGTTCTTC. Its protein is CASNSRGRNEQFF.

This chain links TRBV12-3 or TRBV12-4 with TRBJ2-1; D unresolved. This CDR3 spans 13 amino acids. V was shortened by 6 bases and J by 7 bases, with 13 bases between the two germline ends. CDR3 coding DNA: TGTGCCAGCAGGACGACACATAGGAATGAGCAGTTCTTC. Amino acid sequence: CASRTTHRNEQFF.

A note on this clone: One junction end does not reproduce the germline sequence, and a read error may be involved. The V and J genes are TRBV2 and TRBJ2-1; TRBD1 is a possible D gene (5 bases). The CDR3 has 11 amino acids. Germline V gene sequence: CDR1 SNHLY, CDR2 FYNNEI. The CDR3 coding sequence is TGTGCCAGCACGCGACAGAAAGCGAAGATCTTC. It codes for CASTRQKAKIF.

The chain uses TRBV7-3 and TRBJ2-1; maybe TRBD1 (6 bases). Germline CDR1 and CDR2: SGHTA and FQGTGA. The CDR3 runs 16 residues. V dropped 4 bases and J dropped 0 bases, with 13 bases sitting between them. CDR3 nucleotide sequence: TGTGCCAGCAGCTCCTGGACAGCTAGCTCCTACAATGAGCAGTTCTTC. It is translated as CASSSWTASSYNEQFF. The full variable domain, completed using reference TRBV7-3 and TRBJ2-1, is GAGVSQTPSNKVTEKGKYVELRCDPISGHTALYWYRQSLGQGPEFLIYFQGTGAADDSGLPNDRFFAVRPEGSVSTLKIQRTERGDSAVYLCASSSWTASSYNEQFFGPGTRLTVL.

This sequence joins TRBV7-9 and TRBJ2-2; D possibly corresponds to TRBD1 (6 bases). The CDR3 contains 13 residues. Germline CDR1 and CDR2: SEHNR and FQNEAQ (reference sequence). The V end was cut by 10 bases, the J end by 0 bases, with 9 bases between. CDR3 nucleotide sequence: TGTGCCACAGGGGACGCGAACACCGGGGAGCTGTTTTTT. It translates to CATGDANTGELFF.

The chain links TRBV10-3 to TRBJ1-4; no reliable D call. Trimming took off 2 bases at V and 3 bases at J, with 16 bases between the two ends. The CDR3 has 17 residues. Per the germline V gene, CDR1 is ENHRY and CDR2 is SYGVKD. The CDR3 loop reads CAISEVGQIPANEKLFF. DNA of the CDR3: TGTGCCATCAGTGAGGTTGGCCAGATCCCAGCTAATGAAAAACTGTTTTTT.

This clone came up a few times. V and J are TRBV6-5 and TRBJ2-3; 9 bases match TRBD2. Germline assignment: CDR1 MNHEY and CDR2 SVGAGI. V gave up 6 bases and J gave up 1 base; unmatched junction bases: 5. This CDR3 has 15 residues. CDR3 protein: CASRFSGGGTDTQYF. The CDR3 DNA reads TGTGCCAGCAGATTTAGCGGGGGAGGCACAGATACGCAGTATTTT.

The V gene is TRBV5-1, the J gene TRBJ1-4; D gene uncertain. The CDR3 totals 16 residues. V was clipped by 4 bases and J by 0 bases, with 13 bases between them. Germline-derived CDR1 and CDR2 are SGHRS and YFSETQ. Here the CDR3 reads CASSRDPVATNEKLFF. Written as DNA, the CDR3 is TGCGCCAGCAGCCGCGATCCCGTTGCAACTAATGAAAAACTGTTTTTT.

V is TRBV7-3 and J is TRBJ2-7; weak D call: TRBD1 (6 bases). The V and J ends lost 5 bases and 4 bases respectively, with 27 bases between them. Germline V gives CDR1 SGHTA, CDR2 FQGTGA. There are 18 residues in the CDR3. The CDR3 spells CASSPFGYRTALTYEQYF. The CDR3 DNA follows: TGTGCCAGCAGCCCGTTCGGGTACCGGACAGCTCTTACTTACGAGCAGTACTTC.

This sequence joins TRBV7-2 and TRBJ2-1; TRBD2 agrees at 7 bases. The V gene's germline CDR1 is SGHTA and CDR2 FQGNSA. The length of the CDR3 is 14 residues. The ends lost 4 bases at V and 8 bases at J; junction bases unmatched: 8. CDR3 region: CASSSHSREDEQFF. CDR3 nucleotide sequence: TGTGCCAGCAGCTCCCACTCCCGGGAGGATGAGCAGTTCTTC.

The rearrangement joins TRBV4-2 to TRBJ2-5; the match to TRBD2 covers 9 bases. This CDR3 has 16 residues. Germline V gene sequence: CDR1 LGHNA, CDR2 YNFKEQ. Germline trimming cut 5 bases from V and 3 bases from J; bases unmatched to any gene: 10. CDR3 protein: CASSSHPAGGEETQYF. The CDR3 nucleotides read TGTGCCAGCAGCTCCCACCCAGCGGGGGGAGAAGAGACCCAGTACTTC.

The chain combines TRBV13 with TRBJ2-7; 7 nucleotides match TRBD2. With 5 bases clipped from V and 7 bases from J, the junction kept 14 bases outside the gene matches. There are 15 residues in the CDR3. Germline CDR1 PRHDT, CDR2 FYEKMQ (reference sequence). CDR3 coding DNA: TGTGCCAGCAGCAGAGCGGTAGGTTGGCGGGAGGAGCAGTACTTC. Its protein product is CASSRAVGWREEQYF.